These 2 T cell receptor beta chains originate from one sample sequenced in a study of T cell responses to AZD1222 COVID-19 vaccine. Clones were sequenced by immunoSEQ multiplex PCR, and TCRdb holds only the in-frame ones, with some missing. This sample yields around 100,000 clones, of which about 86% are seen a single time; about 3.3% belongs to the top ten. The sample was peripheral blood, taken on day 0 of AZD1222 vaccination. These receptors were taken from an adult in good health.

This clone was seen a handful of times. This chain uses TRBV29-1 with TRBJ1-1, with D unclear. The CDR3 runs to 12 residues. CDR1 SQVTM and CDR2 ANQGSEA come from the germline V gene. Trimming took 2 bases from V and 3 from J, leaving 7 bases between them. CDR3 nucleotide sequence: TGCAGCGTTGAATCTTCCGACACTGAAGCTTTCTTT. Its translation is CSVESSDTEAFF.

The rearrangement links TRBV5-6 to TRBJ1-2; D unresolved. Germline V CDR1 and CDR2: SGHDT, YYEEEE. The CDR3 is made up of 16 amino acids. Trimming stripped 4 bases from V and 4 bases from J, with 20 bases between. The CDR3 is CASSPADRFGVYGYTF. The CDR3 DNA reads as TGTGCCAGCAGCCCGGCGGACCGCTTCGGGGTCTATGGCTACACCTTC.